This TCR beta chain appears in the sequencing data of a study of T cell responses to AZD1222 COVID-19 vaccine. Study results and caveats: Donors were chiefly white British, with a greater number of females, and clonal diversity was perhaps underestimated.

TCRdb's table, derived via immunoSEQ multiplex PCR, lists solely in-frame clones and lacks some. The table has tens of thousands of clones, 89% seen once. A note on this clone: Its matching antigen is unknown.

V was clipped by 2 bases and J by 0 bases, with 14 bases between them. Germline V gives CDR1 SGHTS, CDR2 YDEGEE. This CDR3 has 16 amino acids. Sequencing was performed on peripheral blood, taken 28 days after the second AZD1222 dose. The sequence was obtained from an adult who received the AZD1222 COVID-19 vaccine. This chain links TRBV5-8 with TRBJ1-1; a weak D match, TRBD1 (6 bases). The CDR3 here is CASSLGGVEMNTEAFF. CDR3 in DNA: TGTGCCAGCAGCTTAGGGGGAGTTGAGATGAACACTGAAGCTTTCTTT.